This T cell receptor beta chain stems from a study of blood T cell repertoires in COVID-19 (dated by TCRdb to 2018 to 2021). Turning to the overall study: The collaborator samples originated in the United States, Italy and Spain and spanned the acute and convalescent phases of COVID-19. The sample metadata nearly always contained a de-identified subject ID, COVID-19 status, age in years and sex. The material from the prospective study consisted of cDNA or gDNA derived from T cells, B-cell-depleted T cells, or PBMCs. Samples came from the ongoing ImmuneRACE study (first 160 participants) plus 1,254 subjects from 6 global collaborators. The repertoires were made available in a free public database intended to serve as a resource for research on the immune response to SARS-CoV-2. The dataset comprised deeply sampled blood TCRbeta repertoires from subjects exposed to, actively infected with, or recovered from COVID-19. Where available, HLA class I and class II types were taken from metadata supplied by the sample provider and were not determined by assay-based typing. The paper as a whole reports these results and caveats: How much clinical and demographic metadata was included differed by source and by participant, and the metadata was provided uncurated.

The immunoSEQ Assay, a bias-controlled multiplex PCR, was used to amplify TCRbeta CDR3 regions from genomic DNA. The published analysis was carried out like this. Nucleated cell counts per sample were estimated from amplification of reference gene primers within the assay. To quantify the absolute abundance of each unique TCRbeta CDR3 rearrangement, sequence reads were collapsed and filtered. For each sample, productive Simpson clonality was calculated as the square root of Simpson's diversity index over productive rearrangements. TCRdb mirrors the immuneACCESS table, restricted to in-frame sequences. Some clones are absent from its copies; in checked studies, under half trace to an unresolved V gene, and the reason for the others is unknown. The V and J calls and the clone size are those of that table, but D and trimming were determined from the DNA. The sample table holds 350,000 to 400,000 clones, of which more than 75% were seen once. The ten largest account for roughly 1.2% of the sample.

Participants in the prospective study were enrolled through a virtual design, were aged 18 to 89 years, and lived in approximately 24 United States geographic areas. Cohort assignment in the prospective study relied on participant-reported clinical history from a screening survey and a study questionnaire. ImmuneRACE Cohort 3 recovered participants were defined by two consecutive negative NP/OP PCR tests, healthcare professional clearance, or symptom resolution. In the prospective study, mobile phlebotomists collected whole blood, serum and a nasopharyngeal or oropharyngeal swab from each participant. Over a roughly 2-month period, participants in the prospective study had the option of providing additional blood draws and questionnaires. Prospective study blood samples were shipped either frozen or at room temperature before DNA extraction. Comments on this clone: The antigen it recognizes is unknown. No per-base quality is available; no much larger clone lies one base away.

V loses 8 bases, J loses 3 bases, and the germline ends lie 15 bases apart. CDR1 SGHRS and CDR2 YFSETQ are derived from the germline V gene. The CDR3 has 13 amino acids, counting the end cysteine and phenylalanine. Only the CDR3 part of the read is kept: 39 bases, read in frame from the first base. This receptor was obtained from a woman aged 18 to 35 who had recovered from COVID-19. Input material: PBMCs or T cells enriched from blood (not recorded which). The rearranged segments are TRBV5-1 and TRBJ2-7, and possibly TRBD1, on 6 matching bases. The CDR3 reads as follows: CARGSGQHYEQYF. The DNA sequence is as follows: TGCGCCAGAGGTTCGGGACAACACTACGAGCAGTACTTC.